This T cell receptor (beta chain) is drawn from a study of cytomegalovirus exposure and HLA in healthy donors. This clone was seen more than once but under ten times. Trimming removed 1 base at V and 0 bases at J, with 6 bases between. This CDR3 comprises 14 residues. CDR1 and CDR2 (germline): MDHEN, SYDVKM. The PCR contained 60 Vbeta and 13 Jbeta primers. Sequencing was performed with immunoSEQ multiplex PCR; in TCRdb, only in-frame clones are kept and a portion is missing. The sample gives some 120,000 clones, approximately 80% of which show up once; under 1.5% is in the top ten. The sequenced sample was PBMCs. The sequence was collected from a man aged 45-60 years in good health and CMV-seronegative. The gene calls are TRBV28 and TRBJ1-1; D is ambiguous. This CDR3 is CASSLFPMNTEAFF. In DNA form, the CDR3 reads TGTGCCAGCAGTTTATTTCCCATGAACACTGAAGCTTTCTTT.